This record covers a single T cell receptor (beta chain). Antigen specificity is unknown. The PCR made use of 60 Vbeta and 13 Jbeta primers. Produced via immunoSEQ multiplex PCR; TCRdb's table is partial and in-frame only. Here the sample table reports 95,000 to 110,000 clones. Germline assignment: CDR1 LNHDA and CDR2 SQIVND (reference sequence). V shed 10 bases and J 5 bases; nucleotides not matched to a gene: 8. The CDR3 runs to 14 residues. The data stem from a study of cytomegalovirus exposure and HLA in healthy donors. Broader study findings: Highly shared sequence variants in one cluster were likely a sequencing artifact. Cytomegalovirus association was listed for 170 or so TCR beta chains.

The chain employs TRBV19 and TRBJ2-2, with 9 bases lining up with TRBD1. Sequenced sample: PBMCs. This receptor was taken from a man in his forties or fifties in good health and CMV-seronegative. This CDR3 is CAIRDRERTGELFF. CDR3 nucleotide sequence: TGTGCCATTCGGGACAGGGAGAGAACCGGGGAGCTGTTTTTT.